This is a list of T cell receptor beta chains from one sample in a study of CD8+ T cells in alopecia areata. Clones were sequenced by immunoSEQ multiplex PCR, and TCRdb holds only the in-frame ones, with some missing. Of over 150,000 clones in the sample, 63% were seen once. Material: CD4+ T cells sorted from blood, obtained at week 0. Receptors were obtained from a human donor with alopecia areata. The conserved cysteine and the conserved F or W are not part of the CDR3 here. Fields, in order: V gene, J gene, CDR3 protein.

TRBV29-1	TRBJ1-1	SAELRRTNTEAF
TRBV4-3	TRBJ1-1	ASSQTGGRNTEAF
TRBV19	TRBJ2-3	ASSDRGASTDTQY
TRBV12-5	TRBJ2-1	ASGFGPDVGNEQF
TRBV5-1	TRBJ2-7	ASSLQGQGNEQY
TRBV7-2	TRBJ2-7	ASSLVRGGYEQY
TRBV30	TRBJ2-3	AWGPPTSGGPDTQY
TRBV25-1	TRBJ1-2	ASSASRGHGYT
TRBV6-5	TRBJ1-1	ASTTRVAPNTEAF
TRBV5-1	TRBJ2-7	ASSLEVPPYEQY
TRBV30	TRBJ1-1	AWSENSLNTEAF
TRBV19	TRBJ1-5	ASMGHTNQPQH
TRBV5-6	TRBJ2-3	ASSIPGEPTDTQY
TRBV29-1	TRBJ2-4	SVGFRDSKNIQY
TRBV5-6	TRBJ2-7	ASSRGSGSYEQY
TRBV25-1	TRBJ1-4	ASSPLTGDAEKLF
TRBV5-6	TRBJ2-1	ASFPGTTPHNEQF
TRBV29-1	TRBJ2-3	SSGTDTQY
TRBV18	TRBJ1-1	ASSPPPGRNTEAF
TRBV4-3	TRBJ1-1	ASSQEPGQGEAF
TRBV29-1	TRBJ1-1	SVEGAGGAF
TRBV9	TRBJ2-1	ASSVAVYNEQF
TRBV29-1	TRBJ1-2	SVGTGKGGYT
TRBV4-3	TRBJ1-4	ASSQETGSNEKLF
TRBV29-1	TRBJ2-7	SVLRGTGLYEQY
TRBV19	TRBJ1-2	ANGRIYGYT
TRBV5-6	TRBJ1-2	ASSLTGVSNYGYT
TRBV30	TRBJ2-5	AWTQGMGQETQY
TRBV5-6	TRBJ1-1	ASSLVDTNTEAF
TRBV7-2	TRBJ2-1	ASSLATSNEQF